This passage covers 30 T cell receptor beta chains from one sample sequenced in a study of blood T cell repertoires in COVID-19. The data were produced by immunoSEQ multiplex PCR, yet TCRdb's version contains in-frame clones alone and is incomplete. The sample includes 130,000 or so clones, about 89% of them seen just once. Specimen: peripheral blood. These receptors originate from a woman aged 70-85 years with COVID-19, enrolled during active disease.

This chain joins TRBV19 and TRBJ1-1; 7 bases are shared with TRBD1. The V gene's germline CDR1 is LNHDA and CDR2 SQIVND (reference sequence). CDR3 size: 17 residues. J lost 0 bases, V lost 7 bases, and 14 bases had no gene match. The CDR3 region has the DNA TGTGCCAGTACTCGGGACAGCATGGCATTCATGAACACTGAAGCTTTCTTT. Its protein product is CASTRDSMAFMNTEAFF.

The V and J genes are TRBV6-2 or TRBV6-3 and TRBJ1-5; the match to TRBD1 covers 7 bases. The CDR3 length is 14 residues. Trimming took 4 bases from V and 4 from J; bases not matched to a gene: 4. Germline V lookup: CDR1 MNHEY, CDR2 SVGEGT. The DNA of the CDR3 is TGTGCCAGCAGTTCGACAGGGACGAATCAGCCCCAGCATTTT. The encoded protein is CASSSTGTNQPQHF.

The chain joins TRBV5-4 to TRBJ1-1; D is undetermined. There are 16 residues in the CDR3. V lost 0 bases, J lost 0 bases, and 12 bases lay in between. The germline CDR1 and CDR2 sequences are SGHNT and YYREEE (reference sequence). CDR3 residues: CASSLENRRMNTEAFF. CDR3 nucleotides: TGTGCCAGCAGCTTGGAGAACAGAAGGATGAACACTGAAGCTTTCTTT. Looking up the rest from reference TRBV5-4 and TRBJ1-1 gives the full variable domain: ETGVTQSPTHLIKTRGQQVTLRCSSQSGHNTVSWYQQALGQGPQFIFQYYREEENGRGNFPPRFSGLQFPNYSSELNVNALELDDSALYLCASSLENRRMNTEAFFGQGTRLTVV.

The sample holds a few counts of this clone. The rearrangement joins TRBV6-5 to TRBJ2-7, with 9 bases lining up with TRBD1. V dropped 6 bases and J dropped 7; count of bases not matched to a gene: 10. This CDR3 is 14 amino acids long. CDR1 and CDR2 (germline): MNHEY, SVGAGI. The CDR3 region is CASRKQGARGEQYF. The CDR3 region has the DNA TGTGCCAGCAGAAAACAGGGGGCGCGTGGGGAGCAGTACTTC.

The chain employs TRBV27 and TRBJ2-7; a possible D gene is TRBD1 (7 bases). CDR3 size: 13 residues. Germline CDR1 reads MNHEY; CDR2 reads SMNVEV (reference sequence). V lost 9 bases, J lost 5 bases, and 17 bases lay in between. CDR3 nucleotides: TGTGCCAGTAGTCCGGCAGGGGGGAACGAGCAGTACTTC. This encodes CASSPAGGNEQYF.

This chain links TRBV5-1 with TRBJ2-7; 9 bases line up with TRBD1. The J segment lost 3 bases and the V segment lost 5 bases, leaving 6 bases of the junction unmatched. Looked up from germline, CDR1 is SGHRS and CDR2 is YFSETQ. The CDR3 consists of 14 residues. The CDR3 region is CASRQRQGGYEQYF. Here the CDR3 DNA reads TGCGCCAGCAGGCAGAGACAGGGGGGCTACGAGCAGTACTTC.

The CDR3 sequence: CASSQDLGAPNYGYTF. CDR3 DNA: TGCGCCAGCAGCCAAGATTTAGGGGCGCCTAACTATGGCTACACCTTC. The J gene is TRBJ1-2, the V gene TRBV4-1, with a weak D call TRBD1 (5 bases). Germline V gives CDR1 MGHRA, CDR2 YSYEKL. V was pared by 0 bases and J by 0 bases, with 11 bases between. This CDR3 is built from 16 residues.

This clone was recorded only once. V usage is TRBV20-1 and J usage is TRBJ1-5; 7 bases align to TRBD1. The CDR3 contains 14 residues. The germline gives CDR1 DFQATT, CDR2 SNEGSKA (reference sequence). Trimming took 3 bases from V and 6 from J; bases not matched to a gene: 8. CDR3 sequence (DNA): TGCAGTGCTAGTAGTCTGGAGGGGGCTCAGCCCCAGCATTTT. As protein: CSASSLEGAQPQHF.

The chain employs TRBV6-4 and TRBJ1-1, with 9 nucleotides matching TRBD1. Germline trimming cut 0 bases from V and 6 bases from J; bases unmatched to any gene: 5. The CDR3 loop spans 15 amino acids. Germline V CDR1 and CDR2: MRHNA, SNTAGT. CDR3 sequence (DNA): TGTGCCAGCAGTGACTCGGACAGGGGCCCGTCTGAAGCTTTCTTT. This gives the protein CASSDSDRGPSEAFF.

This clone showed up many times. The rearrangement joins TRBV11-2 to TRBJ1-1; no clear D. The CDR3 spans 15 residues. Between the trimmed V and J ends, which lost 5 bases and 4 bases, there was a span of 17 bases. Germline V lookup: CDR1 SGHAT, CDR2 FQNNGV. Here the CDR3 DNA reads TGTGCCAGCAGCAAAATTGATCAGCGGGGCACTGAAGCTTTCTTT. It specifies CASSKIDQRGTEAFF.

The rearrangement uses TRBV28 and TRBJ2-7, with a weak D call TRBD1 (7 bases). V was clipped by 4 bases and J by 8 bases, with 12 bases between them. The CDR3 has 12 amino acids. CDR1 is MDHEN and CDR2 is SYDVKM in the germline V gene. Written as DNA, the CDR3 is TGTGCCAGCAGTTCAGGGGGAGGAAAGCAGTACTTC. This codes for CASSSGGGKQYF.

CDR3 in DNA: TGTGCCAGCAGCATTACGGGACAGGGAATCACCTACGAGCAGTACTTC. Its protein is CASSITGQGITYEQYF. The rearrangement uses TRBV7-2 and TRBJ2-7, with TRBD1 matching over 9 bases. This CDR3 has 16 amino acids. The trim removed 5 bases at V and 2 bases at J, leaving 10 bases unmatched. CDR1 is SGHTA and CDR2 is FQGNSA in the germline V gene.

The chain employs TRBV19 and TRBJ1-6, with D perhaps matching TRBD1 (5 bases). CDR1 and CDR2 (germline): LNHDA, SQIVND (reference sequence). CDR3 length: 14 amino acids. Between the trimmed V and J ends, which lost 7 bases and 8 bases, there was a span of 15 bases. The CDR3: CASTPTRGHSPLHF. In nucleotides, the CDR3 is TGTGCCAGTACCCCGACAAGGGGTCATTCACCCCTCCACTTT. Together with reference TRBV19 and TRBJ1-6, the CDR3 gives the full variable domain: DGGITQSPKYLFRKEGQNVTLSCEQNLNHDAMYWYRQDPGQGLRLIYYSQIVNDFQKGDIAEGYSVSREKKESFPLTVTSAQKNPTAFYLCASTPTRGHSPLHFGNGTRLTVT.

The chain is built from TRBV6-4 and TRBJ2-5; perhaps TRBD1 as D (6 bases). This CDR3 has 15 amino acids. The V end was cut by 6 bases, the J end by 2 bases, with 16 bases between. Germline V gene sequence: CDR1 MRHNA, CDR2 SNTAGT. The CDR3 DNA reads as TGTGCCAGCAGCGCTACCGGGACACTTCAAGAGACCCAGTACTTC. This codes for CASSATGTLQETQYF.

The table lists this clone with a count of one. V and J are TRBV28 and TRBJ1-4; possibly TRBD1 for D (6 bases). Between the trimmed V and J ends, which lost 6 bases and 0 bases, there was a span of 14 bases. Germline-derived CDR1 and CDR2 are MDHEN and SYDVKM. CDR3 length equals 16 residues. The CDR3 spells CASSPDRIATNEKLFF. The CDR3 region has the DNA TGTGCCAGCAGCCCTGACAGGATTGCAACTAATGAAAAACTGTTTTTT.

This clone has a handful of counts. J is TRBJ1-2 and V is TRBV7-2; TRBD1 might be the D (5 bases). CDR3 size: 14 residues. Trimming pared 4 bases from V and 5 bases from J, leaving 14 bases between. Germline V CDR1 and CDR2: SGHTA, FQGNSA. The CDR3 nucleotides read TGTGCCAGCAGCTCAGACCCGACAGTGTATGGCTACACCTTC. Its protein product is CASSSDPTVYGYTF.

The gene calls are TRBV15 and TRBJ1-6, with D tentatively TRBD1 (6 bases). The CDR3 has 18 residues. From germline, CDR1 is LNHNV and CDR2 YYDKDF (reference sequence). Deletions cut 0 bases from V and 3 bases from J, with 15 bases between. The CDR3 protein is CATSRDPRGEGYNSPLHF. The CDR3 DNA reads as TGTGCCACCAGCAGAGACCCCAGGGGTGAAGGCTATAATTCACCCCTCCACTTT.

The chain uses TRBV5-6 and TRBJ2-7, with TRBD1 matching over 7 bases. The germline V gene has CDR1 SGHDT and CDR2 YYEEEE. This CDR3 has 16 amino acids. V shed 0 bases and J 2 bases; nucleotides not matched to a gene: 8. The CDR3 bases are TGTGCCAGCAGCTTGGAGACAGGGAATTCACCCTACGAGCAGTACTTC. Amino acid sequence: CASSLETGNSPYEQYF.

The CDR3 nucleotides read TGTGCCAGTAGCCAATTTGGACAGGGGGCTTCACCCCTCCACTTT. Protein: CASSQFGQGASPLHF. V and J are TRBV19 and TRBJ1-6; TRBD1 matches at 11 bases. Germline CDR1 reads LNHDA; CDR2 reads SQIVND (reference sequence). With 6 bases clipped from V and 9 bases from J, the junction kept 7 bases outside the gene matches. The CDR3 has 15 amino acids. Supplemented by reference TRBV19 and TRBJ1-6, the full variable domain reads DGGITQSPKYLFRKEGQNVTLSCEQNLNHDAMYWYRQDPGQGLRLIYYSQIVNDFQKGDIAEGYSVSREKKESFPLTVTSAQKNPTAFYLCASSQFGQGASPLHFGNGTRLTVT.

The CDR3 DNA reads as TGCGCCAGCAGCCCGAGGACAGCACTCACAGATACGCAGTATTTT. This translates into CASSPRTALTDTQYF. V gene TRBV5-1 combines with J gene TRBJ2-3, with D possibly matching TRBD1 (6 bases). Trimming took 4 bases from V and 2 from J, leaving 14 bases between them. This CDR3 is 15 amino acids long. Germline CDR1 and CDR2: SGHRS and YFSETQ.

The chain combines TRBV28 with TRBJ1-2; 8 bases are a match to TRBD1. The CDR3 extends over 18 amino acids. With V trimmed by 5 bases and J by 4 bases, 18 bases remained unmatched. In germline, CDR1 is MDHEN, CDR2 SYDVKM. The CDR3 DNA follows: TGTGCCAGCAGTCTAGGGACAGGCTATGAGGGGGGGGCCTATGGCTACACCTTC. Residues: CASSLGTGYEGGAYGYTF.

The chain is built from TRBV6-5 and TRBJ1-2; 9 bases fit TRBD1. CDR1 MNHEY and CDR2 SVGAGI come from the germline V gene. V trimming: 5 bases; J trimming: 4 bases; junction bases outside the gene matches: 5. The CDR3 runs 14 residues. CDR3: CASSRTGDSYGYTF. CDR3 DNA: TGTGCCAGCAGTAGGACAGGGGACTCCTATGGCTACACCTTC.

CDR3 sequence: CASSLEVGRVNTEAFF. The CDR3 coding sequence is TGTGCCAGCAGCTTGGAAGTTGGCAGGGTGAACACTGAAGCTTTCTTT. The chain has TRBV5-6 and TRBJ1-1; possible D gene TRBD1, 5 bases. CDR3 length equals 16 residues. Trimming removed 0 bases at V and 0 bases at J, with 12 bases between. Germline-derived CDR1 and CDR2 are SGHDT and YYEEEE.

The J gene is TRBJ1-4, the V gene TRBV6-6; D is perhaps TRBD1 (5 bases). Trimming cost V 0 bases and J 2 bases, with 7 bases left between them. CDR1 and CDR2 (germline): MNHNY, SVGAGI (reference sequence). This CDR3 spans 15 amino acids. The CDR3 DNA is TGTGCCAGCAGTTACTCGGGGGGGACTAATGAAAAACTGTTTTTT. Protein product: CASSYSGGTNEKLFF.

The CDR3 nucleotides read TGTGCCAGCAGTGGCTCGGGGGGGGGCCTAGCGGCCGGGGATCCGTGGGAGCAGTTCTTC. Protein product: CASSGSGGGLAAGDPWEQFF. This sequence joins TRBV6-1 and TRBJ2-1, with 8 bases matching TRBD2. This CDR3 is 20 amino acids long. V trimming: 4 bases; J trimming: 10 bases; junction bases outside the gene matches: 27. Germline values: CDR1 MNHNS, CDR2 SASEGT.

CDR3 nucleotide sequence: TGTGCCAGCAGCCAAACTCTCACTGAAGCTTTCTTT. Residues: CASSQTLTEAFF. The J gene is TRBJ1-1, the V gene TRBV3-1 (or the pseudogene TRBV3-2); D remains unclear. The V gene lost 2 bases and the J gene lost 4 bases, with 5 bases spanning the gap. The CDR3 loop spans 12 amino acids. Per germline, CDR1 LGHDT and CDR2 YNNKEL (reference sequence).

The rearrangement uses TRBV28 and TRBJ1-5; tentatively, D is TRBD1 (5 bases). V lost 7 bases, J lost 6 bases, and 13 bases lay in between. CDR3 length: 13 amino acids. CDR1 and CDR2 from the germline V gene are MDHEN and SYDVKM. CDR3 amino acids: CASTGGLTQPQHF. The DNA for the CDR3 is TGTGCCAGCACGGGGGGTCTGACTCAGCCCCAGCATTTT. The variable domain in full, completed from reference TRBV28 and TRBJ1-5, reads DVKVTQSSRYLVKRTGEKVFLECVQDMDHENMFWYRQDPGLGLRLIYFSYDVKMKEKGDIPEGYSVSREKKERFSLILESASTNQTSMYLCASTGGLTQPQHFGDGTRLSIL.

This clone was observed once. This chain links TRBV28 with TRBJ2-7, with D uncertain. V shed 6 bases and J shed 2 bases, with 32 bases lying between them. Germline values: CDR1 MDHEN, CDR2 SYDVKM. This CDR3 contains 20 residues. CDR3 amino acids: CASSPTPPQLIRRTAYEQYF. CDR3 bases: TGTGCCAGCAGCCCCACCCCCCCCCAATTGATTCGGCGAACAGCCTACGAGCAGTACTTC. Combining the CDR3 with reference TRBV28 and TRBJ2-7 gives the whole variable domain DVKVTQSSRYLVKRTGEKVFLECVQDMDHENMFWYRQDPGLGLRLIYFSYDVKMKEKGDIPEGYSVSREKKERFSLILESASTNQTSMYLCASSPTPPQLIRRTAYEQYFGPGTRLTVT.

This chain links TRBV5-6 with TRBJ2-5, with TRBD1 as a possible D gene (6 bases). CDR3 length: 17 residues. Germline CDR1 reads SGHDT; CDR2 reads YYEEEE. Between the trimmed V and J ends, which lost 2 bases and 2 bases, there was a span of 19 bases. CDR3 in amino acids: CASSLYKTGTYQETQYF. CDR3 DNA sequence: TGTGCCAGCAGCTTATATAAAACCGGGACATATCAAGAGACCCAGTACTTC.

V is TRBV24-1 and J is TRBJ2-5; perhaps TRBD1 as D (6 bases). Trimming stripped 4 bases from V and 5 bases from J, with 19 bases between. The CDR3 totals 16 residues. The germline V gene has CDR1 KGHDR and CDR2 SFDVKD. Written as DNA, the CDR3 is TGTGCCACCAGTGACAACAGGGACATATTGGTGGAGACCCAGTACTTC. This gives the protein CATSDNRDILVETQYF.